The source of this TCR beta chain is a study of blood T cell repertoires in COVID-19. Study at large: COVID-19 samples from acute and convalescent phases originated in the United States, Italy and Spain. T cells, B-cell-depleted T cells, or PBMCs supplied cDNA or gDNA.

Seattle's enrolled individuals joined amid active infection and were then monitored longitudinally. Germline assignment: CDR1 MNHEY and CDR2 SMNVEV (reference sequence). V shed 6 bases and J shed 0 bases, with 9 bases lying between them. The CDR3 covers 14 residues. Original methodology: How many nucleated cells were present was estimated from reference gene primer amplification. Only in-frame clones appear in the TCRdb table, and some are missing; sequencing was by immunoSEQ multiplex PCR. V, J and clone size are taken as reported in that table, and D and trimming were inferred from the DNA itself. This table holds hundreds of thousands of clones, under 85% found once.

The source material was peripheral blood. The V call is TRBV27, the J call TRBJ1-5, with unresolved D. The receptor comes from a woman aged 25 to 45 with COVID-19, enrolled during active disease. The CDR3 spells CASRSTYSNQPQHF. CDR3 in DNA: TGTGCCAGCAGATCTACCTATAGCAATCAGCCCCAGCATTTT.